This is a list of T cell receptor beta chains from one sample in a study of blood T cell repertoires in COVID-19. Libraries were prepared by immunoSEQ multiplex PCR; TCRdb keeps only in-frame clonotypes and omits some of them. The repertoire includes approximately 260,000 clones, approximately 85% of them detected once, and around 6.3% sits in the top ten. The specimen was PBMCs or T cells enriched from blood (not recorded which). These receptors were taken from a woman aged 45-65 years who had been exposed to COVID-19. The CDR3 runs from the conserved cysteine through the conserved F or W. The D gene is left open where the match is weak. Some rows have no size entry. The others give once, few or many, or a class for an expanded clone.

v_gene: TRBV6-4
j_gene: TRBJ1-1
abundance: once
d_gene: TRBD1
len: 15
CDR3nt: TGTGCCAGCAGTGACTCAGGGACAGGGGACACTGAAGCTTTCTTT
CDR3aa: CASSDSGTGDTEAFF

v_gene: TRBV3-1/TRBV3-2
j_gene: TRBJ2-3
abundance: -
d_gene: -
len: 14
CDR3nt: TGTGCCAGCAGCCCTGAGCGGTGGACAGATACGCAGTATTTT
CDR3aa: CASSPERWTDTQYF

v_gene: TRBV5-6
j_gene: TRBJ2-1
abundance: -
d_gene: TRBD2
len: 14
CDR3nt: TGTGCCAGCAGCGAGGGGAGGGCCTACAATGAGCAGTTCTTC
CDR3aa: CASSEGRAYNEQFF

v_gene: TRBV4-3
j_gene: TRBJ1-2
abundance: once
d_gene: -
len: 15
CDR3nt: TGCGCCAGCAGCCAAGATTGGGGCAGCAACTATGGCTACACCTTC
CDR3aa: CASSQDWGSNYGYTF

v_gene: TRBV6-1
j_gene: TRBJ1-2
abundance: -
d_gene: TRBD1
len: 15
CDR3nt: TGTGCCAGCAGTGAACGGGTCGGACAGGGGTTCGGCTACACCTTC
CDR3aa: CASSERVGQGFGYTF

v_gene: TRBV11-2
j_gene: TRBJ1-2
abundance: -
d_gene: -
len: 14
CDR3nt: TGTGCCAGCAGCTTAGCAGGGGACAACTATGGCTACACCTTC
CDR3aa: CASSLAGDNYGYTF

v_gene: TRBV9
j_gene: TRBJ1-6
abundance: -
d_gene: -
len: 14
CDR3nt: TGTGCCAGCAGCGCGGAGACAGTGAATTCACCCCTCCACTTT
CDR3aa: CASSAETVNSPLHF

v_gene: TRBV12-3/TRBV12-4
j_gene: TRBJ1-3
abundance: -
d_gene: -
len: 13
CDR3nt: TGTGCCAGTCGTACGGGGGGACGGAACACCATATATTTT
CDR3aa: CASRTGGRNTIYF

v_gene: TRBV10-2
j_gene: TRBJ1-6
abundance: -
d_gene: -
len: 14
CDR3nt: TGCGCCAGCAGGGCGGGGGGAAAAACCTCACCCCTCCACTTT
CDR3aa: CASRAGGKTSPLHF

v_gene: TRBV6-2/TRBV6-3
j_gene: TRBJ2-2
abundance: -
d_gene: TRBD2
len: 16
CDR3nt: TGTGCCAGCAGTTCCAAGCGGGGGGGCAGTTCCGGGGAGCTGTTTTTT
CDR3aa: CASSSKRGGSSGELFF

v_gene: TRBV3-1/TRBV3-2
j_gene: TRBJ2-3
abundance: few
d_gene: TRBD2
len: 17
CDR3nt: TGTGCCAGCAGCCAAGATCCACGGGGGGGCCTTAAAGATACGCAGTATTTT
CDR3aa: CASSQDPRGGLKDTQYF

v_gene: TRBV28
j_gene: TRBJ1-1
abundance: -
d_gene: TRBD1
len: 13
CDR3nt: TGTGCCAGCAGTCGACAGGGTGGGACTGAAGCTTTCTTT
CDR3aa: CASSRQGGTEAFF

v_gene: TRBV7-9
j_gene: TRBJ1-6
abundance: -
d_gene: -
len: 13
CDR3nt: TGTGCCAGCAGACAGTCCTATAATTCACCCCTCCACTTT
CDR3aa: CASRQSYNSPLHF

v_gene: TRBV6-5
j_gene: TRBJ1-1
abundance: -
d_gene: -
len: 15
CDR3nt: TGTGCCAGCAGGCCCCCTCAGGTCATGAACACTGAAGCTTTCTTT
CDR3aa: CASRPPQVMNTEAFF

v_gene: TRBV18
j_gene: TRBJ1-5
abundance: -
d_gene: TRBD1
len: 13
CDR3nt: TGTGCCAGCTCACCGAGGGACAGTCAGCCCCAGCATTTT
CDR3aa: CASSPRDSQPQHF

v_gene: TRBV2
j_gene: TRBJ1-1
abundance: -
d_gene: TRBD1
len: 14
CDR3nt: TGTGCCAGCAGTCCACAGGGGATGGGCACTGAAGCTTTCTTT
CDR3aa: CASSPQGMGTEAFF

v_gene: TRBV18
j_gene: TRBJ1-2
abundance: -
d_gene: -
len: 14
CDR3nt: TGTGCCAGCTCATCCAGGGGTTTAGACTATGGCTACACCTTC
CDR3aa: CASSSRGLDYGYTF

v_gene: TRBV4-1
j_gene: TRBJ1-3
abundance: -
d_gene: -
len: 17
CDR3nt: TGCGCCAGCAGCCAAGATTATGGGGGGAGCTCTGGAAACACCATATATTTT
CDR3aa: CASSQDYGGSSGNTIYF